One and the same sample provided the 9 T cell receptor beta chains below, sequenced in a study of identical twins. TCRdb itself ran the 5' RACE reads through MiXCR, one entry per CDR3 protein. The sample holds about 490,000 distinct CDR3 sequences, 13% to 15% seen once. This sample was also put to use in a study of yellow fever vaccine responses in identical twins.

Sequencing was performed on CD4+ T cells sorted from blood. The receptors derive from a woman younger than 35 in good health.

The chain links TRBV5-5 to TRBJ1-5, with no clear D. CDR3 length equals 13 residues. With 1 base removed from V and 7 bases from J, the gap between germline ends came to 9 bases. Germline V gives CDR1 SGHKS, CDR2 YYEKEE (reference sequence). The CDR3 region has the DNA TGTGCCAGCAGCTTGCGCGAATTGCAGCCCCAGCATTTT. It codes for CASSLRELQPQHF.

This clonotype was found a few times. The chain carries TRBV6-2 or TRBV6-3 and TRBJ2-2; D unresolved. Trimming took off 4 bases at V and 0 bases at J, with 12 bases between the two ends. Looked up from germline, CDR1 is MNHEY and CDR2 is SVGEGT. The CDR3 has 16 amino acids. In nucleotides, the CDR3 is TGTGCCAGCAGTTCGTTTCTTCCCGCGAACACCGGGGAGCTGTTTTTT. Its protein product is CASSSFLPANTGELFF.

This clonotype was found a few times. The V call is TRBV4-2, the J call TRBJ2-3; 8 positions match TRBD2. Looked up from germline, CDR1 is LGHNA and CDR2 is YNFKEQ. V dropped 4 bases and J dropped 4; count of bases not matched to a gene: 10. This CDR3 has 16 residues. Here the CDR3 reads CASSPGGLAVADTQYF. The CDR3 bases are TGTGCCAGCAGCCCGGGAGGGCTAGCGGTGGCAGATACGCAGTATTTT.

The chain links TRBV15 to TRBJ2-3; D is possibly TRBD1 (5 bases). V lost 0 bases and J lost 6, with 13 bases in between. The germline CDR1 and CDR2 sequences are LNHNV and YYDKDF (reference sequence). This CDR3 has 15 residues. The CDR3 loop reads CATSRDSQGSDTQYF. The CDR3 DNA follows: TGTGCCACCAGCAGAGATTCCCAGGGCAGCGATACGCAGTATTTT.

In its sample, this clonotype was seen many times. V gene TRBV4-1 combines with J gene TRBJ2-1; no clear D gene. V dropped 1 base and J dropped 3 bases, with 13 bases sitting between them. Germline V lookup: CDR1 MGHRA, CDR2 YSYEKL. This CDR3 has 16 amino acids. Here the CDR3 DNA reads TGCGCCAGCAGCCAAGTCGACATCATAGTCTACAATGAGCAGTTCTTC. Its protein is CASSQVDIIVYNEQFF.

The rearrangement uses TRBV12-3 or TRBV12-4 and TRBJ1-6; D is possibly TRBD1 (6 bases). Trimming pared 6 bases from V and 6 bases from J, leaving 12 bases between. CDR3 length equals 14 residues. The CDR3 bases are TGTGCCAGCAGCCTTCTGGACAGTAATTCACCCCTCCACTTT. It codes for CASSLLDSNSPLHF.

This clonotype was detected a few times. The chain uses TRBV29-1 and TRBJ2-5; TRBD2 aligns across 13 bases. CDR1 is SQVTM, CDR2 ANQGSEA, per germline. The CDR3 length is 14 residues. The trim removed 4 bases at V and 5 bases at J, leaving 4 bases unmatched. CDR3 protein: CSVGGLAGTETQYF. CDR3 coding DNA: TGCAGCGTTGGGGGACTAGCGGGAACGGAGACCCAGTACTTC. Full variable domain (remainder filled in from reference TRBV29-1 and TRBJ2-5): SAVISQKPSRDICQRGTSLTIQCQVDSQVTMMFWYRQQPGQSLTLIATANQGSEATYESGFVIDKFPISRPNLTFSTLTVSNMSPEDSSIYLCSVGGLAGTETQYFGPGTRLLVL.

The rearrangement links TRBV7-2 to TRBJ1-5, with D hard to call. V was pared by 5 bases and J by 3 bases, with 8 bases between. There are 13 residues in the CDR3. Germline-derived CDR1 and CDR2 are SGHTA and FQGNSA. CDR3 DNA sequence: TGTGCCAGCAGCCTCACCTACAATCAGCCCCAGCATTTT. Residues: CASSLTYNQPQHF.

The V gene is TRBV12-3 or TRBV12-4, the J gene TRBJ2-2, with 9 bases identical to TRBD2. There are 14 residues in the CDR3. After removal of 8 bases from V and 7 bases from J, the junction contained 8 bases not matched to a gene. In nucleotides, the CDR3 is TGTGCCAGCCGGGGACTAGCCTTAAACGGGGAGCTGTTTTTT. Its translation: CASRGLALNGELFF.